This TCR beta chain was found in a study of metastatic and nonmetastatic thyroid tumors. Study as a whole: Patients with malignant and benign thyroid disease provided blood and tumor or nodule tissue, whose repertoires were compared.

Germline values: CDR1 WSHSY, CDR2 SAAADI. The CDR3 runs to 15 residues. The germline V and J ends were trimmed by 2 bases and 4 bases, with 11 bases remaining between them. Each patient came to thyroid surgery without any prior treatment (of any kind). TCRdb reanalyzed the PCR reads with MiXCR. The table has about 49,000 clones, roughly 4% seen once. In its sample, this clone was seen many times. The sequence came from a female donor with papillary thyroid cancer or a benign thyroid nodule (not recorded which). Some clones in this sample may be carry-over from other donors' samples. The source material was blood. This sequence joins TRBV10-2 and TRBJ2-2, with unresolved D. The CDR3 loop reads CASSERWGGTGELFF. The DNA of the CDR3 is TGCGCCAGCAGTGAGAGGTGGGGTGGCACCGGGGAGCTGTTTTTT.